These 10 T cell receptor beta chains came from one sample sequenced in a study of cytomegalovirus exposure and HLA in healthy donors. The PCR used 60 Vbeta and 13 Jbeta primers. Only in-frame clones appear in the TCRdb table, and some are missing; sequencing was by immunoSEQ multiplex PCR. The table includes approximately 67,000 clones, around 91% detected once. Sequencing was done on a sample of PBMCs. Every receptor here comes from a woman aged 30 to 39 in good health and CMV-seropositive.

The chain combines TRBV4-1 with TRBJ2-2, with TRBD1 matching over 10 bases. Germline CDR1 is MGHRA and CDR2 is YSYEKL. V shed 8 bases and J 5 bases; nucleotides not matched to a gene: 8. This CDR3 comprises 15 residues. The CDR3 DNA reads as TGCGCCAGCGGGGGGACAGGGGCGTGGACCGGGGAGCTGTTTTTT. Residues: CASGGTGAWTGELFF.

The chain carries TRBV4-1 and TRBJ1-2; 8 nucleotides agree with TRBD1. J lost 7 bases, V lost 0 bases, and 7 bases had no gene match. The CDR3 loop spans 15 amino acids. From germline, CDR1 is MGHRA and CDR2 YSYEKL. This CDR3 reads CASSQDTLTGVGYTF. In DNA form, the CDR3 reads TGCGCCAGCAGCCAAGATACCCTGACAGGGGTTGGCTACACCTTC.

The CDR3 nucleotides read TGTGCCACCAGCAGAGCGGCTAGCGGCACAGATACGCAGTATTTT. Translation: CATSRAASGTDTQYF. The chain uses TRBV15 and TRBJ2-3; weak D call: TRBD2 (6 bases). The germline CDR1 and CDR2 sequences are LNHNV and YYDKDF (reference sequence). There are 15 residues in the CDR3. The ends were cut back, 1 base at V and 1 base at J, with 9 bases in the middle.

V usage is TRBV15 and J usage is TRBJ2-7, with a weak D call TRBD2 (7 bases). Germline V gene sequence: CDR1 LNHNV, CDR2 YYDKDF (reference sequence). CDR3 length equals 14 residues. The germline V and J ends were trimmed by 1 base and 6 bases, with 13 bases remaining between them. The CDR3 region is CATSRVWEGGEQYF. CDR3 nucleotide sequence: TGTGCCACCAGCAGAGTGTGGGAGGGGGGCGAGCAGTACTTC.

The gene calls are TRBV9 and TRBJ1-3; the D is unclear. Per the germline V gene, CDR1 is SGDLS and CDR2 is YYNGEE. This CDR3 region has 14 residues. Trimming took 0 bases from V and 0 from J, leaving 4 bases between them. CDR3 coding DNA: TGTGCCAGCAGCGTAGCTAACTCTGGAAACACCATATATTTT. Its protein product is CASSVANSGNTIYF. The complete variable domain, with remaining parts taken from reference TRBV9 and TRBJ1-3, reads DSGVTQTPKHLITATGQRVTLRCSPRSGDLSVYWYQQSLDQGLQFLIQYYNGEERAKGNILERFSAQQFPDLHSELNLSSLELGDSALYFCASSVANSGNTIYFGEGSWLTVV.

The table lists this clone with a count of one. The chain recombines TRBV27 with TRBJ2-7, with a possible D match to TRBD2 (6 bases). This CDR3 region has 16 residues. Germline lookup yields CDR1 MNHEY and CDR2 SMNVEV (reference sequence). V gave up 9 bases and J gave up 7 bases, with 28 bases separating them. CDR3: CARTPRAGNPLGEQYF. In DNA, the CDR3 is TGTGCCAGGACTCCCAGGGCGGGAAACCCCTTAGGGGAGCAGTACTTC.

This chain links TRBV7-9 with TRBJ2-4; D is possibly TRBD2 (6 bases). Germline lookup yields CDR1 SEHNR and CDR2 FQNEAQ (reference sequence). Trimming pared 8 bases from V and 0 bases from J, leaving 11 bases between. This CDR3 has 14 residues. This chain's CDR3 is CASAPGLAKNIQYF. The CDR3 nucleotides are TGTGCCAGCGCCCCGGGACTAGCCAAAAACATTCAGTACTTC.

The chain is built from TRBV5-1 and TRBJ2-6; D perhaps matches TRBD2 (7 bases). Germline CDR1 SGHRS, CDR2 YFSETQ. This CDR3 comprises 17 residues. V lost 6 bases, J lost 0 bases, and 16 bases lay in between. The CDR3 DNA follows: TGCGCCAGCAAGGGGGGGCTAGGCAACTCTGGGGCCAACGTCCTGACTTTC. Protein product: CASKGGLGNSGANVLTF.

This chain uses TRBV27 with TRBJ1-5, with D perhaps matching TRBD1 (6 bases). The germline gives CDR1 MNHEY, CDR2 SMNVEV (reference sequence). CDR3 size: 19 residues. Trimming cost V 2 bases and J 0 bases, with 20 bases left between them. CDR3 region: CASSLADSHSGYSNQPQHF. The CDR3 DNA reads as TGTGCCAGCAGTTTAGCGGACAGCCATAGCGGGTATAGCAATCAGCCCCAGCATTTT.

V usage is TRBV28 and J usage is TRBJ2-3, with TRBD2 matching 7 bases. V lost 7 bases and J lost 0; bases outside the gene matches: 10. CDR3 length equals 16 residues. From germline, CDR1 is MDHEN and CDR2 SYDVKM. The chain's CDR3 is CASTNPREPSTDTQYF. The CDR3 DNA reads TGTGCCAGCACCAACCCGCGGGAGCCGAGCACAGATACGCAGTATTTT.